This T cell receptor (beta chain) was sequenced during a study of cytomegalovirus exposure and HLA in healthy donors. Findings and caveats of the study: Most TCR sequences were seen very rarely across donors, but some public TCRs occurred in many.

PCR amplification relied on 60 Vbeta primers (plus 13 Jbeta primers). The assay was immunoSEQ multiplex PCR, and TCRdb's table has in-frame clones only and misses some. Of 150,000 to 200,000 clones listed, 78% are singletons. Regarding this clone: Its cognate antigen is unknown.

V lost 2 bases to trimming and J lost 8 bases, with 10 bases between them. This CDR3 spans 12 amino acids. Germline assignment: CDR1 SGHDT and CDR2 YYEEEE. The gene calls are TRBV5-6 and TRBJ1-2; possible D gene TRBD1, 5 bases. This TCR was sampled from a woman under 40 in good health and CMV-seropositive. What was sequenced was PBMCs. CDR3 coding DNA: TGTGCCAGCAGCTTTAAGGGGCGAGGCTACACCTTC. It is translated as CASSFKGRGYTF.